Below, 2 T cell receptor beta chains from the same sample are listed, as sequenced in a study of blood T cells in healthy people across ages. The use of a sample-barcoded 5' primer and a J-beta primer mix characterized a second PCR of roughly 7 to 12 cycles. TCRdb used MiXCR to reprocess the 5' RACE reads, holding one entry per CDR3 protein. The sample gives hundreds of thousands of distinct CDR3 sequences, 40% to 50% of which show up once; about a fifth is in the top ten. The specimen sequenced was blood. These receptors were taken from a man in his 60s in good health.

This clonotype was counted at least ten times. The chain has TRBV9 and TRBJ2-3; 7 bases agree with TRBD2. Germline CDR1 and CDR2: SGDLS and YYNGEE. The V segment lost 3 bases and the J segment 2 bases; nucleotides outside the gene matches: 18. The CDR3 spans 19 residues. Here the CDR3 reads CASSAPGLGGSFYTDTQYF. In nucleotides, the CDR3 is TGTGCCAGCAGCGCGCCGGGGTTGGGGGGGAGCTTTTACACAGATACGCAGTATTTT.

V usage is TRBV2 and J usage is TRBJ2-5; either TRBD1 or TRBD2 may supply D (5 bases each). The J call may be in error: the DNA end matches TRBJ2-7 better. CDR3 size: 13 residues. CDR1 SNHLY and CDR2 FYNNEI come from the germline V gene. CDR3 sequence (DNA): TGTGCCAGCAGTGCGAGGGGCGAGTCCGAGCAGTACTTC. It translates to CASSARGESEQYF.